The present TCR beta chain was sequenced within a study of cytomegalovirus exposure and HLA in healthy donors. Study-level findings and limits: An apparent linkage of common viral pathogens to several of the most significant clusters emerged in a later analysis. A few chains linked to CMV were shown in vitro to be specific for CMV antigens. Presence/absence analysis assumed near-uniform sequencing depth across donors.

Donors counted as nominally healthy when sampled, yet unrecorded immune exposures were likely. The PCR contained 60 Vbeta and 13 Jbeta primers. Clones were sequenced by immunoSEQ multiplex PCR, and TCRdb holds only the in-frame ones, with some missing. This table holds 75,000 to 85,000 clones. As to this clone: Its target is not known.

Germline CDR1 and CDR2: MNHNS and SASEGT. The CDR3 runs to 14 residues. This receptor was taken from a man aged 18 to 29 in good health and CMV-seropositive. The sequenced sample consisted of PBMCs. The gene calls are TRBV6-1 and TRBJ1-2; D unclear. The CDR3 sequence is CGCRGGELNYGYTF. In DNA form, the CDR3 reads TGTGGTTGCCGGGGAGGCGAATTGAACTATGGCTACACCTTC.